A single sample is the source of the 9 T cell receptor beta chains below, sequenced in a study of T-cell memory formation after mild COVID-19. TCRdb reprocessed the 5' RACE reads via MiXCR and lists one record per CDR3 protein. The sample yields about 260,000 distinct CDR3 sequences, around 15% seen once. Sequencing input: PBMCs or a T cell subset sorted from them (not recorded which). All receptors come from a man younger than 35 who had mild COVID-19 (a few samples of this study predate the infection). Cell type and time point are not known.

This rearrangement joins TRBV27 to TRBJ2-5, with D unresolved. The CDR3 has 14 residues. The germline gives CDR1 MNHEY, CDR2 SMNVEV (reference sequence). The V gene lost 4 bases and the J gene lost 4 bases, with 13 bases spanning the gap. The CDR3 is CASSSRSARETQYF. The CDR3 DNA reads as TGTGCCAGCAGTTCGCGGTCGGCCCGAGAGACCCAGTACTTC.

Of note for this clonotype: A junction boundary mismatches the germline segment, possibly from a read error. This rearrangement joins TRBV29-1 to TRBJ2-2; perhaps TRBD2 as D (5 bases). This CDR3 has 13 residues. Germline values: CDR1 SQVTM, CDR2 ANQGSEA. CDR3 residues: CSVTQENTGELIF. CDR3 bases: TGCAGCGTTACCCAGGAGAACACCGGGGAGCTGATTTTT.

The chain has TRBV9 and TRBJ2-7; 9 bases are shared with TRBD1. The CDR3 extends over 15 amino acids. Germline assignment: CDR1 SGDLS and CDR2 YYNGEE. V shed 2 bases and J 1 base; nucleotides not matched to a gene: 4. The CDR3 reads CASSVGQGESYEQYF. The CDR3 region has the DNA TGTGCCAGCAGCGTGGGACAGGGAGAGTCCTACGAGCAGTACTTC.

This clonotype was picked up a small number of times. The chain has TRBV12-3 or TRBV12-4 and TRBJ1-5; 7 nucleotides align to TRBD1. The V and J ends lost 3 bases and 1 base, in that order; junction bases with no gene match: 18. The CDR3 loop spans 20 amino acids. CDR3 residues: CASSFWQGGSGLFSNQPQHF. CDR3 nucleotides: TGTGCCAGCAGTTTCTGGCAGGGGGGTTCGGGGCTGTTCAGCAATCAGCCCCAGCATTTT.

This clonotype has just a few counts. The chain uses TRBV27 and TRBJ1-2; D is ambiguous. The length of the CDR3 is 13 residues. The ends were cut back, 8 bases at V and 4 bases at J, with 14 bases in the middle. Germline assignment: CDR1 MNHEY and CDR2 SMNVEV (reference sequence). CDR3 in amino acids: CASGAGPSYGYTF. The CDR3 DNA reads as TGTGCCAGCGGCGCCGGGCCGAGCTATGGCTACACCTTC.

This chain joins TRBV4-3 and TRBJ2-5; 7 nucleotides agree with TRBD1. Per the germline V gene, CDR1 is LGHNA and CDR2 is YSLEER. The CDR3 length is 15 residues. J gave up 3 bases and V 0 bases, and 4 bases lay outside the gene matches. The CDR3 is CASSQDLTGKETQYF. CDR3 in DNA: TGCGCCAGCAGCCAAGATTTGACAGGGAAAGAGACCCAGTACTTC.

This clonotype was recorded at least ten times. This chain uses TRBV5-1 with TRBJ2-5; D uncertain. Germline V gene lookup returns CDR1 SGHRS and CDR2 YFSETQ. There are 15 residues in the CDR3. V dropped 0 bases and J dropped 5 bases, with 14 bases sitting between them. CDR3 loop: CASSLVDSGWETQYF. The CDR3 DNA follows: TGCGCCAGCAGCTTGGTCGACTCCGGGTGGGAGACCCAGTACTTC.

This clonotype appeared a few times. V gene TRBV6-2 or TRBV6-3 combines with J gene TRBJ2-1, with 8 bases matching TRBD2. CDR1 is MNHEY and CDR2 is SVGEGT in the germline V gene. This CDR3 contains 13 residues. V gave up 7 bases and J gave up 6 bases; unmatched junction bases: 5. The CDR3 bases are TGTGCCAGCATTAGCGGGGAGACCAATGAGCAGTTCTTC. Its translation is CASISGETNEQFF.

This clonotype occurred many times. This chain links TRBV5-1 with TRBJ2-7; TRBD2 agrees at 8 bases. Germline CDR1 is SGHRS and CDR2 is YFSETQ. The V segment lost 0 bases and the J segment 5 bases; nucleotides outside the gene matches: 7. The CDR3 extends over 15 amino acids. CDR3 DNA sequence: TGCGCCAGCAGCTTGGCCCGGGGGGGCCGGGACGAGCAGTACTTC. Translation gives CASSLARGGRDEQYF.